The rows below give T cell receptor beta chains drawn from one sample of a study of CXCR3-negative and CXCR3-positive naive CD8 T cells. TCRdb re-called the 5' RACE reads and gives one entry per CDR3 protein, without DNA. This repertoire includes approximately 96,000 distinct CDR3 sequences. Sequenced: naive CXCR3+ CD8+ T cells from blood. Every receptor here comes from a human donor in good health. Some clones in this sample may be carry-over from other donors' samples. CDR3s include the opening cysteine and the closing phenylalanine or tryptophan.

TRBJ2-7 TRBV28 CASSLPVRTGDEQYF
TRBJ2-2 TRBV28 CASSVPFSGGANTGELFF
TRBJ1-3 TRBV4-2 CASSQDQGLIGNTIYF
TRBJ1-5 TRBV14 CASSQSRGQPQHF
TRBJ1-3 TRBV28 CASSNRDAGNTIYF
TRBJ2-4 TRBV19 CASREDRGTIQYF
TRBJ2-2 TRBV6-4 CASSEGGGTGELFF
TRBJ2-7 TRBV7-2 CASSLDVGSYEQYF
TRBJ2-1 TRBV10-2 CASRPAGAGDEQFF
TRBJ2-7 TRBV28 CASSYPLGRQGHYEQYF